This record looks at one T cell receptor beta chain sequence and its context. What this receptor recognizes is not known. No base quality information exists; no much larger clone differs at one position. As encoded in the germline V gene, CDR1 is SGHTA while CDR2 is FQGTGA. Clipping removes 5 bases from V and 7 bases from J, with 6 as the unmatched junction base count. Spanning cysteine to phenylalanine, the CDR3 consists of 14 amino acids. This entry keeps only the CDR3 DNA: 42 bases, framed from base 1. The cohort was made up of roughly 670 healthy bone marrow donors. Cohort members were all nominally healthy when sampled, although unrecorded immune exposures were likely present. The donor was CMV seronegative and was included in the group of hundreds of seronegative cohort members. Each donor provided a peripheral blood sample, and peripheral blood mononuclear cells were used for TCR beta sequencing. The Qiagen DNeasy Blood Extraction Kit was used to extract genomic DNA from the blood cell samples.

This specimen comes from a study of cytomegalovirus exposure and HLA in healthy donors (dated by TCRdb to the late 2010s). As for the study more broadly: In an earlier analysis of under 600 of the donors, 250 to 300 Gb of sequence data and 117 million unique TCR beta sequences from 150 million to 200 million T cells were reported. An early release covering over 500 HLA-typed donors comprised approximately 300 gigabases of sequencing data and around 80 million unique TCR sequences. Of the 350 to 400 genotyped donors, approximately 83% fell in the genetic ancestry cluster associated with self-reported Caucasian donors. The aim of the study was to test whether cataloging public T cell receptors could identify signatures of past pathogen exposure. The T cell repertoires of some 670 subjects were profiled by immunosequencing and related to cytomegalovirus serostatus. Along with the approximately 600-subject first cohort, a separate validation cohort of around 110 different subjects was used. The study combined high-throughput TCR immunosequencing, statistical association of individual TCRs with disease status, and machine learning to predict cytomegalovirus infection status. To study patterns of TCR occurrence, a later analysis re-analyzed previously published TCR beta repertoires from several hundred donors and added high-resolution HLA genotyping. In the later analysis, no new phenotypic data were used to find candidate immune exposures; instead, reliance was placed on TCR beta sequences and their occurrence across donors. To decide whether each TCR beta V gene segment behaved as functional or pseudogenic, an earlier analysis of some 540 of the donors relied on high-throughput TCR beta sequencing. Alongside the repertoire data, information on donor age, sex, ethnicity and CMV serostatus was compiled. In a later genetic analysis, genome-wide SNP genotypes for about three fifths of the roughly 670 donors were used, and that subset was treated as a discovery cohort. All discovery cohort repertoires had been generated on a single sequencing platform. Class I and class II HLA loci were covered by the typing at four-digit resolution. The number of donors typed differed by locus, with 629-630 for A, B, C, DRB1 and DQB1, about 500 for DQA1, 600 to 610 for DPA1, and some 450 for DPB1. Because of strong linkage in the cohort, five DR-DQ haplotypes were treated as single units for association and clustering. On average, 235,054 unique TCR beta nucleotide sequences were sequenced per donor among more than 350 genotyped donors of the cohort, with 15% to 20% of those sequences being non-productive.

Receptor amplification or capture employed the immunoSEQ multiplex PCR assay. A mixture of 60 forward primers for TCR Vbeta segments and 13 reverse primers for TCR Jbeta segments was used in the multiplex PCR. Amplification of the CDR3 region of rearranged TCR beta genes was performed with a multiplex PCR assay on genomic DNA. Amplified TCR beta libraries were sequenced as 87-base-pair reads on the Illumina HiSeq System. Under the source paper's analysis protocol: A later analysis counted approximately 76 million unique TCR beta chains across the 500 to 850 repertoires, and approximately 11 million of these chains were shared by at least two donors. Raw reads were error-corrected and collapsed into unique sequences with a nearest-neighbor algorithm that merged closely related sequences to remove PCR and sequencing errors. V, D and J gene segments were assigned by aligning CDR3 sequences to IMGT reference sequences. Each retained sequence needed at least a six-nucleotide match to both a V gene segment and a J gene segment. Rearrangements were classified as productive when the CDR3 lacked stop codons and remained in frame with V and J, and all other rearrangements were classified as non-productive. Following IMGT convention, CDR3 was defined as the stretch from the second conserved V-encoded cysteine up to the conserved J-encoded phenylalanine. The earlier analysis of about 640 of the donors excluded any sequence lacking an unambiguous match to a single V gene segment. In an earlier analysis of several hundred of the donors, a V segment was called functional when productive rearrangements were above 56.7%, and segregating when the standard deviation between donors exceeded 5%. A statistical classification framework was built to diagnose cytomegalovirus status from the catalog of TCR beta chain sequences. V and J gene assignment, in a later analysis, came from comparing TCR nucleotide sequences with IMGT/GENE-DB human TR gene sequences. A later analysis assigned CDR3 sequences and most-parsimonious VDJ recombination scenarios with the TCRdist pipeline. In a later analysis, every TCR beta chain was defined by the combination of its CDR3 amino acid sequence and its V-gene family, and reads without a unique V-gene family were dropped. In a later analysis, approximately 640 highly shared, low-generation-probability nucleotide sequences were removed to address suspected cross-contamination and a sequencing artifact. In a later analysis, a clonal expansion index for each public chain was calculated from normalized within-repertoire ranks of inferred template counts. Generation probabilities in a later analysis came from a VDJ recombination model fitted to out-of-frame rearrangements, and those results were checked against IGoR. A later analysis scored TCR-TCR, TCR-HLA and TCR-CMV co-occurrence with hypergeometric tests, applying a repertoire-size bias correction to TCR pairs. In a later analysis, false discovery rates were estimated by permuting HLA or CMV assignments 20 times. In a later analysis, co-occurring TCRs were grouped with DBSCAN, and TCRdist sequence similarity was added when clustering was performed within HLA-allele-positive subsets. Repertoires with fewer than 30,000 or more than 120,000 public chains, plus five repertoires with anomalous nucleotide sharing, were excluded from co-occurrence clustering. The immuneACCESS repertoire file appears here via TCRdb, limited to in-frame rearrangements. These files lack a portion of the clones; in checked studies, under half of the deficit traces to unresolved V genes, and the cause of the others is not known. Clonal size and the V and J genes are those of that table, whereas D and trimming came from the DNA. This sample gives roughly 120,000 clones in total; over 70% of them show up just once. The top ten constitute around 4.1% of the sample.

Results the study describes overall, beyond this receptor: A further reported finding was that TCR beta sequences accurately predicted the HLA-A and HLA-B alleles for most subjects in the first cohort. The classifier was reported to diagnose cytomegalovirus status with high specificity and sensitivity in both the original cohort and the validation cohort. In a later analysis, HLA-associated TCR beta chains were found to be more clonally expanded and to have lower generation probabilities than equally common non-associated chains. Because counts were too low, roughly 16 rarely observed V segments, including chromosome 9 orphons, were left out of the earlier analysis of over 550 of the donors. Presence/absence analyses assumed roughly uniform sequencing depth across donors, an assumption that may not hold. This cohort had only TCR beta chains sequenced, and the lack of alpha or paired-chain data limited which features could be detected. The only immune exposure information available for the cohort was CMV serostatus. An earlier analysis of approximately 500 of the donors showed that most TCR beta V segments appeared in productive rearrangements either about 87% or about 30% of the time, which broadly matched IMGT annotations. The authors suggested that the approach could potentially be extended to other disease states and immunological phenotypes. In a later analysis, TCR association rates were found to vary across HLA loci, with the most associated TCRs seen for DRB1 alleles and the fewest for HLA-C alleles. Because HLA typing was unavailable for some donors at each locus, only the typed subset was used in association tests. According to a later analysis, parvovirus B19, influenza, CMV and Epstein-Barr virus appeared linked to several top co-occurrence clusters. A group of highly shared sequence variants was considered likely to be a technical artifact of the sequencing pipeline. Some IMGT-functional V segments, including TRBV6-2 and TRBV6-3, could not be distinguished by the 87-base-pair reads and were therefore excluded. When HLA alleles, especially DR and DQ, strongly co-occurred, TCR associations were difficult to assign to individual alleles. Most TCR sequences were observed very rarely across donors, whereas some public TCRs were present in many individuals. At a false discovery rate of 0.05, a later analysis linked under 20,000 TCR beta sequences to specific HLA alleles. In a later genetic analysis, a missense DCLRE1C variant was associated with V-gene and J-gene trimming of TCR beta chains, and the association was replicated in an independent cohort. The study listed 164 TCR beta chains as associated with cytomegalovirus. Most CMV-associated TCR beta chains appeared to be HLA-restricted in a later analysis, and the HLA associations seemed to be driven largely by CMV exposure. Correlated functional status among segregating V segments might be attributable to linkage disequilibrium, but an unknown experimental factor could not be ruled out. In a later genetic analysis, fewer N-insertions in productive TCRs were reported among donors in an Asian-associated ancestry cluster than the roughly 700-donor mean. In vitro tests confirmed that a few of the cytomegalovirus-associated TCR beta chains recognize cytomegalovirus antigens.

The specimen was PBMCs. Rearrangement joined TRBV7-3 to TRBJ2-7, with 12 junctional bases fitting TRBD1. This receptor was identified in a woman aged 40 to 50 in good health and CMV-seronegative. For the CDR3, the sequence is CASSPGTGGREQYF. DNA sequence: TGTGCCAGCAGCCCGGGGACAGGGGGCCGGGAGCAGTACTTC.